The clone carrying this TCR beta chain was observed a handful of times. What it binds is unknown. Trimming took 1 base from V and 7 from J, leaving 7 bases between them. This CDR3 is 12 amino acids long. Germline CDR1 SEHNR, CDR2 FQNEAQ (reference sequence). Deep-level assay runs were performed. Each subset's genomic DNA was split evenly across several immunoSEQ plates. Sequencing used immunoSEQ multiplex PCR; TCRdb keeps in-frame clones, though not all of them. The sample has about 2.5 million clones; around 93% are singletons. The sample is drawn from a study of shared clonotypes between healthy human individuals. Study-level points and caveats: Represented genetic and exposure-history diversity was restricted by having few donors. Researchers found naive subsets generally carried larger estimated richness than memory subsets.

Material for sequencing was naive CD4+ T cells from PBMCs. Subset defined: CD45RA+ positively selected. The V and J genes are TRBV7-9 and TRBJ1-2; D ambiguous. This TCR derives from a man younger than 35 in good health. Some clones in this sample may be carry-over from other donors' samples. CDR3 amino acids: CASSLGLGGYTF. Here the CDR3 DNA reads TGTGCCAGCAGCTTAGGTCTCGGTGGCTACACCTTC.